The T cell receptor (beta chain) under discussion was sequenced for a study of CXCR3-negative and CXCR3-positive naive CD8 T cells. Study-wide results and caveats: Relative to CXCR3-negative naive cells, CXCR3-positive naive cells had more hydrophobic TRB CDR3s.

It was by 5' RACE with UMI labels that the TRB cDNA libraries were prepared. TCRdb reprocessed the 5' RACE reads, with one entry per CDR3 protein and no DNA. The table counts 150,000 to 180,000 distinct CDR3 sequences; 0.45% to 0.6% lies in the top ten. As regards this clonotype: Its antigen is currently unknown.

The CDR3 length is 17 residues. Germline CDR1 reads SGDLS; CDR2 reads YYNGEE. The sequenced material came from naive CXCR3+ CD8+ T cells from blood. Subset described: CD45RO-CCR7+CD27+CD95- naive CD8+ T cells expressing CXCR3 (TNR3+). This receptor was identified in a human donor in good health. Some clones in this sample may be carry-over from other donors' samples. The chain recombines TRBV9 with TRBJ2-3; TCRdb indicates TRBD2, and absent DNA this call remains unverified. The CDR3 sequence is CASSGLTSGRNTDTQYF.